This entry describes one TCR beta chain. Its specificity is unknown. Trimming cost V 4 bases and J 7 bases, with 16 bases left between them. The CDR3 sequence is 15 residues long. Germline CDR1 SGHDN, CDR2 FVKESK. Use of 60 Vbeta and 13 Jbeta primers characterized the PCR. Sequencing used immunoSEQ multiplex PCR; TCRdb keeps in-frame clones, though not all of them. Of about 190,000 clones listed, over 70% are singletons. This record comes from a study of cytomegalovirus exposure and HLA in healthy donors. Whole-study results and caveats: Later analysis showed most CMV-associated TCR beta chains appearing HLA-restricted. The study put under 200 TCR beta chains on its list as cytomegalovirus-associated. Under in vitro conditions, three CMV-associated chains were confirmed as specific for CMV antigens. The availability of immune exposure information extended only to CMV serostatus.

The source of this sequence is a man aged 50-60 years in good health and CMV-seronegative. The chain has TRBV14 and TRBJ1-4, with unresolved D. The material sequenced was PBMCs. For the CDR3, the DNA is TGTGCCAGCAGCCCGAGGGTGGGCGTAATTGAAAAACTGTTTTTT. The encoded protein is CASSPRVGVIEKLFF. The full variable domain, completed using reference TRBV14 and TRBJ1-4, is EAGVTQFPSHSVIEKGQTVTLRCDPISGHDNLYWYRRVMGKEIKFLLHFVKESKQDESGMPNNRFLAERTGGTYSTLKVQPAELEDSGVYFCASSPRVGVIEKLFFGSGTQLSVL.